This T cell receptor beta chain is drawn from a study of T cell changes during pregnancy in multiple sclerosis. This CDR3 comprises 8 residues. V lost 8 bases, J lost 7 bases, and 5 bases lay in between. Germline V gives CDR1 DFQATT, CDR2 SNEGSKA (reference sequence). Measured with immunoSEQ multiplex PCR; TCRdb has only the in-frame clones, and not every one. Counted here are about 49,000 clones, around 94% occurring once; the ten biggest clones make up around 5.9%. The sequencing used CD8+ T cells from peripheral blood mononuclear cells, collected before pregnancy. The gene calls are TRBV20-1 and TRBJ1-1, with D perhaps TRBD1 (5 bases). This clonotype was obtained from a female donor with multiple sclerosis, enrolled in a pregnancy study. CDR3 in amino acids: CSQGEAFF. CDR3 bases: TGCAGTCAGGGTGAAGCTTTCTTT.